This TCR beta chain derives from a study of CD8 T cells in Susac syndrome. Only one count was recorded for this clonotype. The CDR3 loop spans 13 amino acids. The V end lost 10 bases, the J end lost 6 bases, and 16 bases lay between the germline ends. The germline CDR1 and CDR2 sequences are ENHRY and SYGVKD. After extraction with the RNeasy kit, 0.5 to 1 ug of the RNA was reverse transcribed using random hexamers. Across 54 Vbeta and 13 Jbeta, TCR beta CDR3 was amplified with immunoSEQ multiplex PCR. TCRdb re-derived calls from the immunoSEQ multiplex PCR reads in MiXCR, one entry per CDR3 protein. Of roughly 180,000 distinct CDR3 sequences in the sample, roughly 92% were seen once. In the multiple sclerosis control group, patients were treatment-naive and had stable or active relapsing-remitting disease.

J is TRBJ1-5 and V is TRBV10-3; TRBD1 might be the D (5 bases). The specimen was CD4+ T cells from PBMCs. The TCR comes from a human donor with multiple sclerosis. CDR3 sequence reads: CATRQGVAQPQHF. The DNA for the CDR3 is TGTGCCACACGTCAGGGAGTGGCTCAGCCCCAGCATTTT.